The clone carrying this T cell receptor beta chain has a count of ten or more. Its antigen remains unidentified. These data originate in a study of T-cell reconstitution after alpha-beta-depleted transplantation in children. Study-wide results and caveats: Reportedly, alpha-beta T cells present about two months post-transplant originated from several hundred expanded clones of graft origin. T cells produced anew were the main source of T-cell counts and diversity one year after transplant. The high TCRbeta diversity at day 60 in some patients came from surviving recipient T cells and thymic progenitors.

As it was prepared, the TCRbeta library received unique molecular identifiers. One entry per CDR3 protein, called by TCRdb with MiXCR from the PCR reads. The repertoire holds about 340,000 distinct CDR3 sequences, with roughly 17% as singletons. Looked up from germline, CDR1 is MDHEN and CDR2 is SYDVKM. V gave up 4 bases and J gave up 1 base, with 13 bases separating them. The CDR3 sequence is 15 residues long. V and J are TRBV28 and TRBJ1-1; D unresolved. The sequencing here drew on PBMCs, mostly from graft donor cells, taken 360 days after TCRalphabeta/CD19-depleted stem cell transplant. The source is a male patient aged 2 to 10 who had a stem cell transplant for acute lymphoblastic leukemia, so the T cells may come from the graft donor. The CDR3 DNA follows: TGTGCCAGCAGTTCGACCCCGGGTTGGAACACTGAAGCTTTCTTT. Translation: CASSSTPGWNTEAFF.